This TCR beta chain was obtained from a study of blood T cell repertoires in COVID-19. Source study methods: Estimation of nucleated cell counts was performed using reference gene primer amplification. Libraries were prepared by immunoSEQ multiplex PCR; TCRdb keeps only in-frame clonotypes and omits some of them. V, J and clone size are those of that table, while D and trimming were read from the DNA. This sample yields 250,000 to 350,000 clones, of which 91% are seen a single time; around 2% belongs to the top ten. Germline trimming cut 3 bases from V and 2 bases from J; bases unmatched to any gene: 2. The germline gives CDR1 MNHEY, CDR2 SMNVEV (reference sequence). The CDR3 has 14 residues.

The material sequenced was peripheral blood. The TCR originated in a woman aged 25 to 39 with COVID-19, enrolled during active disease. This chain uses TRBV27 with TRBJ2-7, with 9 bases aligning to TRBD1. In DNA form, the CDR3 reads TGTGCCAGCAGTTTCGGGACAGGGCCCTACGAGCAGTACTTC. Its translation is CASSFGTGPYEQYF.